Below, 24 T cell receptor beta chains from the same sample are listed, as sequenced in a study of shared clonotypes between healthy human individuals. Produced via immunoSEQ multiplex PCR; TCRdb's table is partial and in-frame only. The sample carries about 100,000 clones, approximately 70% recorded once. The specimen was memory CD8+ T cells sorted from blood. Subset noted: CD45RO+ cells pooled with CCR7-negative TemRA cells. Source of these receptors: a woman in her 30s in good health.

The V gene is TRBV19, the J gene TRBJ2-1; no firm D call. Trimming pared 3 bases from V and 7 bases from J, leaving 13 bases between. The CDR3 covers 14 residues. CDR1 LNHDA and CDR2 SQIVND come from the germline V gene (reference sequence). The CDR3 loop is CASSILWTGNEQFF. The CDR3 region has the DNA TGTGCCAGTAGTATCCTTTGGACCGGAAATGAGCAGTTCTTC.

V gene TRBV29-1 combines with J gene TRBJ2-7; possibly TRBD1 for D (6 bases). V gave up 4 bases and J gave up 4 bases, with 11 bases separating them. Germline values: CDR1 SQVTM, CDR2 ANQGSEA. CDR3 length: 12 residues. The CDR3 spells CSVGGTGYEQYF. DNA of the CDR3: TGCAGCGTTGGAGGAACAGGGTACGAGCAGTACTTC.

The chain combines TRBV7-9 with TRBJ2-2; 14 bases are a match to TRBD2. Looked up from germline, CDR1 is SEHNR and CDR2 is FQNEAQ (reference sequence). The CDR3 spans 15 residues. After removal of 4 bases from V and 6 bases from J, the junction contained 1 base not matched to a gene. The CDR3 region has the DNA TGTGCCAGCAGCTGGGGACTAGCGGGAGCCGGGGAGCTGTTTTTT. Encoded protein: CASSWGLAGAGELFF. Looking up the rest from reference TRBV7-9 and TRBJ2-2 gives the full variable domain: DTGVSQNPRHKITKRGQNVTFRCDPISEHNRLYWYRQTLGQGPEFLTYFQNEAQLEKSRLLSDRFSAERPKGSFSTLEIQRTEQGDSAMYLCASSWGLAGAGELFFGEGSRLTVL.

This clone has only a few counts. The rearrangement uses TRBV6-1 and TRBJ1-4; TRBD1 matches 9 bases. This CDR3 has 16 amino acids. Germline values: CDR1 MNHNS, CDR2 SASEGT. V was clipped by 1 base and J by 8 bases; unmatched bases: 8. In DNA form, the CDR3 reads TGTGCCAGCAGTGAAGTGAGGGGGACAGGGAACGAAAAACTGTTTTTT. Translation gives CASSEVRGTGNEKLFF.

J is TRBJ2-7 and V is TRBV25-1; 12 bases align to TRBD2. J lost 3 bases, V lost 1 base, and 1 base had no gene match. The CDR3 covers 15 residues. CDR1 is MGHDK and CDR2 is SYGVNS in the germline V gene. This CDR3 reads CASSESTSGSYEQYF. CDR3 DNA: TGTGCCAGCAGTGAATCGACTAGCGGGAGCTACGAGCAGTACTTC.

This clone was detected only a few times. CDR3 sequence: CSVGTITGELFF. The CDR3 DNA is TGCAGCGTGGGGACCATCACCGGGGAGCTGTTTTTT. This sequence joins TRBV29-1 and TRBJ2-2; D tentatively fits TRBD1 or TRBD2 (5 bases each). Germline V gene lookup returns CDR1 SQVTM and CDR2 ANQGSEA. The CDR3 length is 12 residues. The ends were cut back, 6 bases at V and 4 bases at J, with 9 bases in the middle.

This clone was picked up many times. V is TRBV11-2 and J is TRBJ1-5; 8 nucleotides match TRBD1. J gave up 8 bases and V 0 bases, and 12 bases lay outside the gene matches. CDR1 and CDR2 from the germline V gene are SGHAT and FQNNGV. The CDR3 consists of 17 residues. This CDR3 is CASSLDRTGICIEPQHF. CDR3 coding DNA: TGTGCCAGCAGCTTAGACCGGACAGGGATTTGTATCGAGCCCCAGCATTTT.

The chain uses TRBV7-7 and TRBJ1-1; TRBD1 might be the D (5 bases). The CDR3 contains 16 residues. Per germline, CDR1 SSHAT and CDR2 FNYEAQ (reference sequence). V dropped 3 bases and J dropped 6 bases, with 20 bases sitting between them. In nucleotides, the CDR3 is TGTGCCAGCAGCTTCGTCCTGGGGGAGGGCATCTCTGAAGCTTTCTTT. As protein: CASSFVLGEGISEAFF.

Written as DNA, the CDR3 is TGCGCCAGCAGCCAGTTGGGGGAAAGGACCCAGTACTTC. Translating gives CASSQLGERTQYF. This sequence joins TRBV5-1 and TRBJ2-5; D may match TRBD1 or TRBD2 (5 bases each). Trimming stripped 4 bases from V and 7 bases from J, with 14 bases between. CDR3 length: 13 amino acids. Germline V gene lookup returns CDR1 SGHRS and CDR2 YFSETQ. The variable domain in full, completed from reference TRBV5-1 and TRBJ2-5, reads KAGVTQTPRYLIKTRGQQVTLSCSPISGHRSVSWYQQTPGQGLQFLFEYFSETQRNKGNFPGRFSGRQFSNSRSEMNVSTLELGDSALYLCASSQLGERTQYFGPGTRLLVL.

V is TRBV28 and J is TRBJ2-7, with TRBD1 matching 7 bases. This CDR3 region has 15 residues. Germline CDR1 is MDHEN and CDR2 is SYDVKM. Germline trimming cut 2 bases from V and 0 bases from J; bases unmatched to any gene: 4. This CDR3 reads CASSLAAGGSYEQYF. As DNA, the CDR3 is TGTGCCAGCAGTTTAGCGGCAGGGGGCTCCTACGAGCAGTACTTC. The whole variable domain, remainder taken from reference TRBV28 and TRBJ2-7, is DVKVTQSSRYLVKRTGEKVFLECVQDMDHENMFWYRQDPGLGLRLIYFSYDVKMKEKGDIPEGYSVSREKKERFSLILESASTNQTSMYLCASSLAAGGSYEQYFGPGTRLTVT.

The chain has TRBV15 and TRBJ2-3, with 9 bases fitting TRBD2. CDR1 is LNHNV and CDR2 is YYDKDF in the germline V gene (reference sequence). CDR3 length: 15 residues. The junction had 5 bases not matched to a gene; V was cut back by 1 base and J by 6 bases. The CDR3 here is CATSRGSSGGDTQYF. The CDR3 bases are TGTGCCACCAGCAGAGGAAGTAGCGGGGGTGATACGCAGTATTTT.

This chain links TRBV4-1 with TRBJ1-5, with D unclear. Trimming took off 0 bases at V and 7 bases at J, with 13 bases between the two ends. The CDR3 has 15 residues. The germline V gene has CDR1 MGHRA and CDR2 YSYEKL. The CDR3 reads CASSQDLGLGQPQHF. DNA for the CDR3: TGCGCCAGCAGCCAAGATTTAGGGCTTGGCCAGCCCCAGCATTTT.

DNA of the CDR3: TGTGCCATCCGCGGGAGTAGTGGCACAGATACGCAGTATTTT. Amino acid sequence: CAIRGSSGTDTQYF. This rearrangement joins TRBV7-9 to TRBJ2-3, with 7 nucleotides matching TRBD2. With V trimmed by 10 bases and J by 1 base, 8 bases remained unmatched. Germline lookup yields CDR1 SEHNR and CDR2 FQNEAQ (reference sequence). The CDR3 consists of 14 residues.

The rearrangement joins TRBV28 to TRBJ1-5; D uncertain. V was cut by 4 bases and J by 6 bases, with 19 bases left in between. The germline V gene encodes CDR1 MDHEN and CDR2 SYDVKM. CDR3 length: 16 amino acids. CDR3 amino acids: CASSSPVRAASQPQHF. DNA of the CDR3: TGTGCCAGCAGTTCCCCAGTGCGCGCGGCAAGTCAGCCCCAGCATTTT.

This clone has a handful of counts. Other DNA sequences within the sample encode an identical CDR3. This sequence joins TRBV9 and TRBJ2-2; D ambiguous. Trimming stripped 0 bases from V and 5 bases from J, with 8 bases between. Per the germline V gene, CDR1 is SGDLS and CDR2 is YYNGEE. The CDR3 loop spans 14 amino acids. The CDR3 nucleotides are TGTGCCAGCAGCGTAGCCTGGGGAACCGGGGAGCTGTTTTTT. This codes for CASSVAWGTGELFF.

This sequence joins TRBV5-4 and TRBJ2-1, with D unresolved. V was trimmed by 3 bases and J by 9 bases, leaving 7 bases between them. The V gene's germline CDR1 is SGHNT and CDR2 YYREEE (reference sequence). This CDR3 has 11 residues. CDR3 in DNA: TGTGCCAGCAGCTCCGTAGCTGAGCAGTTCTTC. Translated: CASSSVAEQFF.

This clone was seen a few times. The chain carries TRBV2 and TRBJ1-1; D gene uncertain. The germline gives CDR1 SNHLY, CDR2 FYNNEI. CDR3 size: 13 residues. The ends were cut back, 7 bases at V and 1 base at J, with 10 bases in the middle. This CDR3 reads CASTLLTNTEAFF. The CDR3 nucleotides read TGTGCCAGCACTCTACTTACGAACACTGAAGCTTTCTTT.

This sequence joins TRBV4-1 and TRBJ2-7; D is undetermined. Germline values: CDR1 MGHRA, CDR2 YSYEKL. This CDR3 spans 15 amino acids. V was clipped by 2 bases and J by 6 bases, with 17 bases between them. The CDR3 region is CASSQIAHRAFEQYF. CDR3 coding DNA: TGCGCCAGCAGCCAAATAGCTCATAGAGCGTTCGAGCAGTACTTC.

The V gene is TRBV5-4, the J gene TRBJ1-1; weak D call: TRBD1 (5 bases). With 4 bases removed from V and 5 bases from J, the gap between germline ends came to 15 bases. Germline-derived CDR1 and CDR2 are SGHNT and YYREEE (reference sequence). There are 14 residues in the CDR3. The chain's CDR3 is CASSPHTGVTEAFF. DNA for the CDR3: TGTGCCAGCAGCCCCCATACGGGGGTTACTGAAGCTTTCTTT.

The chain carries TRBV25-1 and TRBJ2-7; perhaps D is TRBD1 or TRBD2 (5 bases each). This CDR3 has 13 amino acids. With 3 bases removed from V and 5 bases from J, the gap between germline ends came to 11 bases. Germline CDR1 MGHDK, CDR2 SYGVNS. The CDR3 loop reads CASSDQGDHEQYF. The CDR3 DNA follows: TGTGCCAGCAGTGACCAAGGGGACCACGAGCAGTACTTC.

A remark on this clone: The same CDR3 also results from other DNA sequences found in this sample. This chain uses TRBV25-1 with TRBJ2-5, with 7 bases lining up with TRBD1. Germline CDR1 MGHDK, CDR2 SYGVNS. The V and J ends lost 4 bases and 2 bases, in that order; junction bases with no gene match: 1. This CDR3 contains 13 residues. CDR3 sequence: CASSGQGQETQYF. The CDR3 DNA is TGTGCCAGCAGTGGACAGGGTCAAGAGACCCAGTACTTC.

V gene TRBV12-2 combines with J gene TRBJ2-7. TRBV12-2 is shown as a pseudogene. There are 18 residues in the CDR3. This chain's CDR3 is CASRLALLGPSRAYEQYF. CDR3 coding DNA: TGTGCAAGTCGCTTAGCTCTCCTCGGCCCCAGTAGGGCCTACGAGCAGTACTTC.

Only a few counts were recorded for this clone. The V call is TRBV2, the J call TRBJ1-1, with D possibly being TRBD1 (6 bases). CDR1 and CDR2 (germline): SNHLY, FYNNEI. The CDR3 has 14 amino acids. The V end was cut by 7 bases, the J end by 1 base, with 13 bases between. The CDR3 region is CASNAQGSNTEAFF. CDR3 sequence (DNA): TGTGCCAGCAACGCTCAGGGGTCGAACACTGAAGCTTTCTTT.

The rearrangement joins TRBV5-4 to TRBJ2-5; the match to TRBD2 covers 7 bases. V trimming: 1 base; J trimming: 5 bases; junction bases outside the gene matches: 5. Germline loops: CDR1 SGHNT, CDR2 YYREEE (reference sequence). The CDR3 runs 14 residues. CDR3 nucleotides: TGTGCCAGCAGCTTGTGGGGGGGAACTGAGACCCAGTACTTC. Translated: CASSLWGGTETQYF.